A selection of T cell receptor beta chains follows, all from one sample in a study of cytomegalovirus exposure and HLA in healthy donors. Measured with immunoSEQ multiplex PCR; TCRdb has only the in-frame clones, and not every one. The sample consists of roughly 200,000 clones, 81% of them appearing once. Sequencing was done on a sample of PBMCs. The receptor set was obtained from a woman aged 25 to 45 in good health and CMV-seronegative. Both conserved end residues are part of each CDR3. D genes are given only for firm matches. A row's size may be missing; if present it is once, few, many or a size class.

TRBD1 | TRBJ2-5 | TRBV29-1 | NA | CSVEAGQTPGTQYF | TGCAGCGTTGAAGCGGGACAGACCCCAGGGACCCAGTACTTC
NA | TRBJ1-1 | TRBV5-6 | NA | CASSLAGGFGTFF | TGTGCCAGCAGCTTGGCCGGGGGTTTCGGAACTTTCTTT
TRBD1 | TRBJ2-7 | TRBV25-1 | few | CASSDSRTGGNEQYF | TGTGCCAGCAGTGATTCCCGGACAGGGGGAAACGAGCAGTACTTC
NA | TRBJ1-1 | TRBV5-1 | once | CASGQGGTEAFF | TGCGCCAGCGGCCAGGGTGGAACTGAAGCTTTCTTT
NA | TRBJ2-7 | TRBV27 | NA | CASSSPGDLGYEQYF | TGTGCCAGCAGTTCCCCGGGTGACCTGGGCTACGAGCAGTACTTC
TRBD1 | TRBJ2-5 | TRBV13 | NA | CASNRDRETQYF | TGTGCCAGCAACCGGGACAGGGAGACCCAGTACTTC
NA | TRBJ2-5 | TRBV4-2 | NA | CASSQELVGQETQYF | TGTGCCAGCAGCCAAGAACTAGTGGGGCAAGAGACCCAGTACTTC
TRBD2 | TRBJ2-7 | TRBV27 | once | CASSLAGGPYEQYF | TGTGCCAGCAGTTTAGCGGGGGGTCCCTACGAGCAGTACTTC
NA | TRBJ1-2 | TRBV15 | NA | CATSRDISANYGYTF | TGTGCCACCAGCAGAGATATTAGTGCTAACTATGGCTACACCTTC
TRBD2 | TRBJ2-1 | TRBV11-1 | once | CASSLTSGSYNEQFF | TGTGCCAGCAGCTTGACTAGCGGTTCCTACAATGAGCAGTTCTTC
TRBD1 | TRBJ1-3 | TRBV15 | NA | CATSRGGQAGPLDTIYF | TGTGCCACCAGCAGAGGTGGACAGGCCGGGCCGTTGGACACCATATATTTT
NA | TRBJ2-3 | TRBV27 | many | CASFLSDTQYF | TGTGCCAGCTTTCTCTCAGATACGCAGTATTTT
TRBD2 | TRBJ2-1 | TRBV11-3 | NA | CASGTGREPGNEQFF | TGTGCCAGCGGAACCGGGCGGGAGCCGGGCAATGAGCAGTTCTTC
NA | TRBJ1-4 | TRBV11-2 | once | CASSLSSGFRNEKLFF | TGTGCCAGCAGCTTATCCTCAGGGTTTCGTAATGAAAAACTGTTTTTT
NA | TRBJ1-5 | TRBV19 | NA | CASSIEGASGQPQHF | TGTGCCAGTAGTATAGAGGGGGCCTCGGGCCAGCCCCAGCATTTT
NA | TRBJ2-1 | TRBV18 | NA | CASSPSRDEQFF | TGTGCCAGCTCACCATCGCGCGATGAGCAGTTCTTC
NA | TRBJ2-2 | TRBV7-9 | many | CASRAQVSGELFF | TGTGCCAGCCGCGCCCAGGTGTCCGGGGAGCTGTTTTTT
NA | TRBJ2-7 | TRBV28 | NA | CASSLSGRVTYEQYF | TGTGCCAGCAGTTTATCGGGCAGGGTGACCTACGAGCAGTACTTC
TRBD1 | TRBJ1-1 | TRBV5-1 | NA | CASSERQGGTEAFF | TGCGCCAGCAGCGAACGACAGGGAGGCACTGAAGCTTTCTTT
TRBD2 | TRBJ2-3 | TRBV7-8 | NA | CASSLREGLADTQYF | TGTGCCAGCAGCTTAAGGGAGGGCCTCGCAGATACGCAGTATTTT
TRBD1 | TRBJ2-5 | TRBV5-4 | NA | CASSPVGQVRTVYF | TGTGCCAGCAGCCCCGTGGGACAGGTTCGAACCGTGTACTTC
NA | TRBJ1-1 | TRBV28 | NA | CASRALEKAFF | TGTGCCAGCAGAGCCCTAGAGAAAGCTTTCTTT
NA | TRBJ2-7 | TRBV4-1 | NA | CASSQSGLIYEQYF | TGCGCCAGCAGCCAAAGTGGACTAATCTACGAGCAGTACTTC
NA | TRBJ2-7 | TRBV21-1 | NA | CASSKRGSAGIPYEQYF | TGTGCCAGCAGCAAACGTGGATCGGCAGGGATACCCTACGAGCAGTACTTC
NA | TRBJ2-7 | TRBV7-9 | once | CASSMKHAGYEQYF | TGTGCCAGCAGCATGAAACACGCGGGGTACGAGCAGTACTTC
NA | TRBJ2-1 | TRBV5-1 | NA | CASRRGTEQFF | TGCGCCAGCAGAAGAGGGACAGAGCAGTTCTTC
NA | TRBJ2-5 | TRBV28 | NA | CASSQDSQYF | TGTGCCAGCAGTCAGGACAGCCAGTACTTC
NA | TRBJ1-2 | TRBV5-1 | NA | CASSSDGDYGYTF | TGCGCCAGCAGCTCGGACGGGGACTATGGCTACACCTTC
NA | TRBJ1-5 | TRBV18 | NA | CASSPKGGPGQPQHF | TGTGCCAGCTCACCGAAGGGCGGGCCCGGTCAGCCCCAGCATTTT
TRBD2 | TRBJ2-3 | TRBV10-3 | few | CAIRQTSGLANTDTQYF | TGTGCCATCAGGCAGACTAGCGGGTTGGCGAACACAGATACGCAGTATTTT
NA | TRBJ1-2 | TRBV2 | NA | CASRSRMYGYTF | TGTGCCAGCAGGTCTAGGATGTATGGCTACACCTTC
NA | TRBJ1-5 | TRBV11-2 | few | CASSSGIGWTSNQPQHF | TGTGCCAGCAGCTCTGGGATAGGGTGGACTTCCAATCAGCCCCAGCATTTT
NA | TRBJ2-2 | TRBV10-1 | NA | CASSTGTTNTGELFF | TGCGCCAGCAGCACCGGGACAACGAACACCGGGGAGCTGTTTTTT
TRBD2 | TRBJ2-2 | TRBV10-1 | NA | CASSDPRGTGELFF | TGCGCCAGCAGTGATCCGCGGGGGACCGGGGAGCTGTTTTTT
TRBD2 | TRBJ2-4 | TRBV30 | NA | CAWSVRTSGLMAAKNIQYF | TGTGCCTGGAGTGTCAGGACTAGCGGGCTGATGGCAGCCAAAAACATTCAGTACTTC
NA | TRBJ2-3 | TRBV10-2 | NA | CASSPPLAVSTDTQYF | TGCGCCAGCTCCCCCCCCTTAGCTGTTAGCACAGATACGCAGTATTTT
NA | TRBJ2-7 | TRBV6-1 | NA | CASSETPGGSYEQYF | TGTGCCAGCAGTGAAACCCCCGGGGGTTCCTACGAGCAGTACTTC
NA | TRBJ1-2 | TRBV19 | NA | CASSAGHFYGYTF | TGTGCCAGTAGTGCTGGACACTTCTATGGCTACACCTTC
NA | TRBJ2-1 | TRBV9 | NA | CASSVPPYIDSYNEQFF | TGTGCCAGCAGCGTACCCCCTTATATAGACTCCTACAATGAGCAGTTCTTC
TRBD1 | TRBJ1-4 | TRBV4-1 | NA | CASSLGTATNEKLFF | TGCGCCAGCAGTCTTGGGACAGCAACTAATGAAAAACTGTTTTTT
NA | TRBJ2-7 | TRBV19 | NA | CASSMIPGHLYEQYF | TGTGCCAGTAGTATGATACCAGGGCACCTCTACGAGCAGTACTTC
TRBD1 | TRBJ1-1 | TRBV29-1 | NA | CSVSGGATEAFF | TGCAGCGTGTCAGGGGGTGCCACTGAAGCTTTCTTT
NA | TRBJ2-7 | TRBV9 | NA | CASSVASSYEQYF | TGTGCCAGCAGCGTAGCGAGCTCCTACGAGCAGTACTTC